These 21 T cell receptor beta chains share one sample of origin, sequenced in a study of CD4 T cells in relation to SARS-CoV-2 and coronaviruses. These TCRs are of unknown antigen specificity. Before the COVID-19 pandemic, during about 2010-2019, CD4+ T cells were taken from unexposed donors. The cells were cultured for 10 days before CD4+ T cells were isolated. This table comes from immunoSEQ multiplex PCR, and its TCRdb copy is limited to in-frame clones, with some not included. In the table there are 20,000 to 25,000 clones, about four fifths of which are singletons. Sample: CD4+ T cells from PBMCs, cultured in vitro. All receptors derive from a human donor in good health.

This clone was observed a handful of times. This sequence joins TRBV19 and TRBJ1-2, with 8 bases fitting TRBD1. The germline gives CDR1 LNHDA, CDR2 SQIVND (reference sequence). The CDR3 runs to 13 residues. Trimming removed 6 bases from V and 8 bases from J; junction bases left unmatched: 8. CDR3 nucleotides: TGTGCCAGTAGCGTGACAGGGGTAGGAGGCTACACCTTC. Translation gives CASSVTGVGGYTF.

CDR3: CATSQSSDGADTQYF. The CDR3 DNA sequence: TGTGCCACCAGCCAGTCCAGCGATGGGGCAGATACGCAGTATTTT. J is TRBJ2-3 and V is TRBV15; D uncertain. This CDR3 spans 15 amino acids. Germline V gene sequence: CDR1 LNHNV, CDR2 YYDKDF (reference sequence). V dropped 5 bases and J dropped 4 bases, with 16 bases sitting between them.

The rearrangement links TRBV30 to TRBJ1-3; D remains unclear. V gave up 0 bases and J gave up 0 bases, with 6 bases separating them. The CDR3 contains 14 residues. CDR1 and CDR2 from the germline V gene are GTSNPN and SVGIG (reference sequence). The CDR3 loop is CAWSVWDSGNTIYF. CDR3 bases: TGTGCCTGGAGTGTTTGGGACTCTGGAAACACCATATATTTT.

In this sample, this clone turned up a few times. V usage is TRBV27 and J usage is TRBJ2-7; the D gene is possibly TRBD1 (5 bases). This CDR3 is 13 amino acids long. CDR1 MNHEY and CDR2 SMNVEV come from the germline V gene (reference sequence). V was trimmed by 7 bases and J by 5 bases, leaving 15 bases between them. CDR3 residues: CASTYQGSHEQYF. The CDR3, as DNA: TGTGCCAGCACCTATCAGGGTTCCCACGAGCAGTACTTC.

Here the CDR3 reads CATSRGQGSFEQYF. As DNA, the CDR3 is TGTGCCACCAGCAGAGGACAGGGTTCGTTCGAGCAGTACTTC. The V call is TRBV15, the J call TRBJ2-7, with TRBD1 identical over 7 bases. CDR3 length: 14 amino acids. Germline V lookup: CDR1 LNHNV, CDR2 YYDKDF (reference sequence). J gave up 6 bases and V 1 base, and 6 bases lay outside the gene matches.

This rearrangement joins TRBV29-1 to TRBJ1-1; D uncertain. Germline V CDR1 and CDR2: SQVTM, ANQGSEA. The CDR3 consists of 15 residues. The V gene lost 2 bases and the J gene lost 3 bases, with 16 bases spanning the gap. CDR3 sequence (DNA): TGCAGCGTTGAAACGGTTATATCTTTTGACACTGAAGCTTTCTTT. Translating it yields CSVETVISFDTEAFF.

The chain employs TRBV2 and TRBJ2-5, with 12 bases matching TRBD1. The germline gives CDR1 SNHLY, CDR2 FYNNEI. After removal of 5 bases from V and 5 bases from J, the junction contained 3 bases not matched to a gene. The CDR3 loop spans 14 amino acids. CDR3 sequence (DNA): TGTGCCAGCAGTCGGGACAGGGGGCGTGAGACCCAGTACTTC. Protein sequence: CASSRDRGRETQYF.

This clone was picked up one time. J is TRBJ2-2 and V is TRBV18; 11 bases are shared with TRBD2. V lost 2 bases and J lost 3; bases outside the gene matches: 5. Germline V gene data show CDR1 as KGHSH and CDR2 as LQKENI. The CDR3 spans 17 residues. Written as DNA, the CDR3 is TGTGCCAGCTCACCATCAGGGACTAGCGGAGACACCGGGGAGCTGTTTTTT. Its protein is CASSPSGTSGDTGELFF.

The chain employs TRBV7-3 and TRBJ2-2; 9 positions match TRBD1. V lost 3 bases and J lost 2; bases outside the gene matches: 4. The CDR3 covers 16 residues. Germline-derived CDR1 and CDR2 are SGHTA and FQGTGA. The CDR3 DNA follows: TGTGCCAGCAGCTTCCCGGGACAGGGAAACACCGGGGAGCTGTTTTTT. Encoded protein: CASSFPGQGNTGELFF.

This chain joins TRBV28 and TRBJ2-7; a possible D gene is TRBD2 (6 bases). The V end was cut by 6 bases, the J end by 4 bases, with 10 bases between. Germline V gives CDR1 MDHEN, CDR2 SYDVKM. The CDR3 sequence is 12 residues long. The CDR3 region is CASSGGPYEQYF. CDR3 sequence (DNA): TGTGCCAGCAGCGGAGGGCCGTACGAGCAGTACTTC.

A few counts support this clone. The chain links TRBV4-2 to TRBJ2-7; 9 positions agree with TRBD2. This CDR3 spans 15 amino acids. Germline V gene sequence: CDR1 LGHNA, CDR2 YNFKEQ. With 1 base clipped from V and 4 bases from J, the junction kept 5 bases outside the gene matches. CDR3 protein: CASSQGRSGSYEQYF. The CDR3 DNA follows: TGTGCCAGCAGCCAAGGGCGTAGCGGGAGTTACGAGCAGTACTTC.

V usage is TRBV6-6 and J usage is TRBJ2-7; D not resolved. Trimming removed 4 bases from V and 5 bases from J, with 12 bases in between. CDR1 is MNHNY and CDR2 is SVGAGI in the germline V gene (reference sequence). The CDR3 is made up of 13 amino acids. CDR3 DNA: TGTGCCAGCAGTTCCCGGCCGGGCCACGAGCAGTACTTC. Protein: CASSSRPGHEQYF.

This clone was seen once. The rearrangement links TRBV6-1 to TRBJ2-5, with a possible D match to TRBD1 (6 bases). The germline V gene encodes CDR1 MNHNS and CDR2 SASEGT. V was shortened by 3 bases and J by 4 bases, with 12 bases between the two germline ends. The CDR3 is made up of 14 amino acids. The CDR3 loop is CASSDQQGSETQYF. The CDR3 DNA is TGTGCCAGCAGTGATCAACAGGGTTCAGAGACCCAGTACTTC.

The V gene is TRBV29-1, the J gene TRBJ2-1, with D possibly TRBD2 on 5 matching bases. This CDR3 is 15 amino acids long. Germline CDR1 reads SQVTM; CDR2 reads ANQGSEA. Trimming removed 6 bases at V and 2 bases at J, with 17 bases between. Written as DNA, the CDR3 is TGCAGCGTGGGAAAACTCAGCGGTCCCTACAATGAGCAGTTCTTC. Amino acids: CSVGKLSGPYNEQFF.

CDR3 region: CAIGTSHEQYF. As DNA, the CDR3 is TGTGCCATCGGGACATCCCACGAGCAGTACTTC. The chain recombines TRBV6-5 with TRBJ2-7; TRBD1 might be the D (6 bases). CDR1 and CDR2 (germline): MNHEY, SVGAGI. The CDR3 is made up of 11 amino acids. Trimming shortened V by 10 bases and J by 5 bases, and 12 bases separated the two germline ends.

V is TRBV10-3 and J is TRBJ2-5, with D unresolved. Germline CDR1 is ENHRY and CDR2 is SYGVKD. V shed 10 bases and J shed 1 base, with 13 bases lying between them. The CDR3 consists of 13 residues. The CDR3 is CATQSERQETQYF. The CDR3 nucleotides are TGTGCCACCCAATCGGAGCGCCAAGAGACCCAGTACTTC.

This clone was recorded once. The chain recombines TRBV9 with TRBJ2-3, with 8 bases fitting TRBD2. Per germline, CDR1 SGDLS and CDR2 YYNGEE. This CDR3 is built from 16 residues. V shed 5 bases, J shed 0 bases, and the junction held 8 bases outside the gene matches. This CDR3 reads CASSPTSGTSTDTQYF. The CDR3 DNA reads as TGTGCCAGCAGTCCTACTAGCGGTACTAGCACAGATACGCAGTATTTT.

V and J are TRBV25-1 and TRBJ2-5; D remains ambiguous. The CDR3 covers 14 residues. The V gene's germline CDR1 is MGHDK and CDR2 SYGVNS. The ends were cut back, 3 bases at V and 2 bases at J, with 10 bases in the middle. The CDR3 DNA is TGTGCCAGCAGTGAGTCTGTCGCACAAGAGACCCAGTACTTC. Its protein product is CASSESVAQETQYF.

J is TRBJ1-1 and V is TRBV7-9; D is undetermined. Trimming took off 2 bases at V and 1 base at J, with 2 bases between the two ends. The CDR3 runs 12 residues. CDR1 and CDR2 from the germline V gene are SEHNR and FQNEAQ (reference sequence). Here the CDR3 reads CASSLQNTEAFF. The CDR3 DNA follows: TGTGCCAGCAGCTTACAGAACACTGAAGCTTTCTTT.

The V gene is TRBV11-2, the J gene TRBJ1-2; D may be TRBD1 (6 bases). Germline CDR1 is SGHAT and CDR2 is FQNNGV. The CDR3 has 16 amino acids. V lost 4 bases, J lost 3 bases, and 18 bases lay in between. The chain's CDR3 is CASSSPGLGAYYGYTF. The DNA of the CDR3 is TGTGCCAGCAGCTCCCCCGGGCTGGGGGCGTACTATGGCTACACCTTC.

The chain has TRBV24-1 and TRBJ2-1; 10 positions match TRBD2. Germline V gives CDR1 KGHDR, CDR2 SFDVKD. This CDR3 is built from 14 residues. V was pared by 5 bases and J by 6 bases, with 3 bases of the junction left unmatched. CDR3 in DNA: TGTGCCACCAGTGGGGCTAGCGGGAGCAATGAGCAGTTCTTC. As protein: CATSGASGSNEQFF.